This T cell receptor beta chain was identified in a study of CD8+ T cells in alopecia areata. PBMCs provided sorted CD4+ and CD8+ T cells. The germline V gene encodes CDR1 SGHAT and CDR2 FQNNGV. This CDR3 contains 14 residues. With 5 bases clipped from V and 5 bases from J, the junction kept 5 bases outside the gene matches. RNA extraction was followed by reverse transcription into cDNA, which acted as the sequencing template. Method: immunoSEQ multiplex PCR; TCRdb's copy keeps in-frame clones and lacks some. The sample has roughly 200,000 clones, around three fifths seen once. Overall study results and limits: Sequence data from scalp samples additionally include resident alphabeta T cells of normal skin. Possibly because of HLA-related factors, TCR sharing was less clear across patients than in mice. Higher clonality was seen in lesional scalp than in normal scalp, especially in alopecia totalis/universalis.

Notes on this clone: Its antigen remains unidentified.

The receptor's source is a human donor in good health. The material sequenced was CD8+ T cells sorted from blood. The gene calls are TRBV11-2 and TRBJ2-1, with 8 nucleotides matching TRBD1. CDR3 bases: TGTGCCAGCAGCCCACAGGGGGTAAACAATGAGCAGTTCTTC. As protein: CASSPQGVNNEQFF.